The source of this T cell receptor beta chain is a study of shared T cell receptors in the human thymus. Here immunoSEQ multiplex PCR was the method, and the copy in TCRdb shows in-frame clones only, minus some. The table shows over 450,000 clones, with 75% to 85% occurring only once. Germline V lookup: CDR1 SGHRS, CDR2 YFSETQ. V was shortened by 2 bases and J by 8 bases, with 20 bases between the two germline ends. This CDR3 is built from 15 residues. These data also formed part of another study, on human thymus T cells. That work adds: It was healthy Finnish infants having corrective surgery for congenital heart defects who were the donors. Thymic resections from corrective heart surgery supplied the tissue. Both thymic and peripheral blood repertoires showed apparently biased V and J usage. What related research reported was that thymic repertoires overlapped highly among unrelated individuals.

The genes are TRBV5-1 and TRBJ2-7; D possibly corresponds to TRBD1 (6 bases). The sample was thymocytes. The clonotype comes from a boy under two years old with a congenital heart defect. DNA of the CDR3: TGCGCCAGCAGCTTAACAGGGAAGGCCCCTGAGAAGCAGTACTTC. It encodes CASSLTGKAPEKQYF.